This record concerns one T cell receptor beta chain sequence. The data are from a study of T cell changes during pregnancy in multiple sclerosis. Trimming at V came to 1 base and at J to 5 bases, leaving 3 bases not matched to a gene. The CDR3 runs 15 residues. In germline, CDR1 is LGHNA, CDR2 YSLEER. The protocol was immunoSEQ multiplex PCR, while the TCRdb copy is restricted to in-frame clones and leaves out a portion. This table holds 50,000 or so clones, around 94% found once. The material sequenced was CD4+ T cells from peripheral blood mononuclear cells, taken in the third trimester of pregnancy. V and J are TRBV4-3 and TRBJ2-2; TRBD1 matches 8 bases. This TCR derives from a female donor with multiple sclerosis, enrolled in a pregnancy study. CDR3 sequence reads: CASSQGQGRTGELFF. CDR3 bases: TGCGCCAGCAGCCAAGGACAGGGGAGAACCGGGGAGCTGTTTTTT.